These 2 T cell receptor beta chains share one sample of origin, sequenced in a study of blood T cell repertoires in COVID-19. Assay: immunoSEQ multiplex PCR; the TCRdb copy retains only in-frame clones and omits some. The sample records about 410,000 clones, roughly 90% being singletons. The specimen sequenced was PBMCs or T cells enriched from blood (not recorded which). The receptor set was obtained from a woman younger than 45 who had recovered from COVID-19.

The chain is built from TRBV6-1 and TRBJ2-3; possible D gene TRBD1, 5 bases. Germline lookup yields CDR1 MNHNS and CDR2 SASEGT. The CDR3 runs to 15 residues. The germline V and J ends were trimmed by 3 bases and 4 bases, with 14 bases remaining between them. The CDR3 DNA is TGTGCCAGCAGTGAGATGGACATCCTCTCAGATACGCAGTATTTT. Translated: CASSEMDILSDTQYF.

In its sample, this clone was seen a few times. This chain links TRBV5-4 with TRBJ1-5, with a weak D call TRBD1 (6 bases). V gave up 4 bases and J gave up 6 bases, with 20 bases separating them. Germline-derived CDR1 and CDR2 are SGHNT and YYREEE (reference sequence). This CDR3 has 16 amino acids. The CDR3 loop is CASSTSQDRSGQPQHF. The DNA of the CDR3 is TGTGCCAGCAGCACCAGCCAGGACAGAAGCGGTCAGCCCCAGCATTTT.